Each of the 6 T cell receptor beta chains below was sequenced from the same sample in a study of blood T cell repertoires in COVID-19 (dated by TCRdb to about 2020). To prepare the library, the immunoSEQ multiplex PCR assay was applied. The clones in this table, taken by TCRdb from immuneACCESS, are in-frame only. Not every clone is retained; where verified, under half of the shortfall comes from an unresolved V gene, and the cause of the rest is unknown. This sample holds 100,000 to 130,000 clones; around 86% were observed only once. Together, the top ten hold roughly 4.1% of the sample. The sequenced sample consisted of peripheral blood. The receptor source for this set is a woman aged 70 to 79 with acute or convalescent COVID-19.

The V and J genes are TRBV19 and TRBJ1-6, with D possibly matching TRBD1 (6 bases). CDR1 is LNHDA and CDR2 is SQIVND in the germline V gene (reference sequence). This CDR3 spans 14 amino acids. V was shortened by 9 bases and J by 8 bases, with 17 bases between the two germline ends. The CDR3 region is CASKGEGMDSPLHF. The CDR3 nucleotides are TGTGCCAGCAAGGGGGAGGGAATGGATTCACCCCTCCACTTT.

This chain uses TRBV19 with TRBJ1-4; D ambiguous. Trimming took 6 bases from V and 7 from J, leaving 27 bases between them. The CDR3 runs to 18 residues. CDR1 and CDR2 from the germline V gene are LNHDA and SQIVND (reference sequence). The CDR3: CASSPLGRGFRRTEKLFF. Written as DNA, the CDR3 is TGTGCCAGTAGCCCCCTCGGTCGGGGTTTTCGACGAACTGAAAAACTGTTTTTT. Combining the CDR3 with reference TRBV19 and TRBJ1-4 gives the whole variable domain DGGITQSPKYLFRKEGQNVTLSCEQNLNHDAMYWYRQDPGQGLRLIYYSQIVNDFQKGDIAEGYSVSREKKESFPLTVTSAQKNPTAFYLCASSPLGRGFRRTEKLFFGSGTQLSVL.

V gene TRBV5-6 combines with J gene TRBJ1-5, with D unresolved. The CDR3 is made up of 15 amino acids. The V end was cut by 2 bases, the J end by 0 bases, with 9 bases between. CDR1 is SGHDT, CDR2 YYEEEE, per germline. The CDR3: CASSLQMDSNQPQHF. The DNA for the CDR3 is TGTGCCAGCAGCTTACAGATGGATAGCAATCAGCCCCAGCATTTT.

The genes are TRBV5-1 and TRBJ2-2; D not resolved. Trimming removed 1 base from V and 5 bases from J, with 9 bases in between. The CDR3 extends over 14 amino acids. Germline-derived CDR1 and CDR2 are SGHRS and YFSETQ. The CDR3 DNA follows: TGCGCCAGCAGCTTGTTCCCCGAGACCGGGGAGCTGTTTTTT. Residues: CASSLFPETGELFF. Full variable domain (outside the CDR3, taken from reference TRBV5-1 and TRBJ2-2): KAGVTQTPRYLIKTRGQQVTLSCSPISGHRSVSWYQQTPGQGLQFLFEYFSETQRNKGNFPGRFSGRQFSNSRSEMNVSTLELGDSALYLCASSLFPETGELFFGEGSRLTVL.

V is TRBV5-1 and J is TRBJ1-3; D remains ambiguous. V lost 3 bases and J 3 bases, leaving 7 bases between the germline ends. The CDR3 covers 13 residues. Germline lookup yields CDR1 SGHRS and CDR2 YFSETQ. The CDR3 sequence: CASSYGSGNTIYF. In nucleotides, the CDR3 is TGCGCCAGCAGCTATGGCAGTGGAAACACCATATATTTT.

V gene TRBV19 combines with J gene TRBJ2-5; D gene uncertain. Germline CDR1 LNHDA, CDR2 SQIVND (reference sequence). CDR3 length: 14 amino acids. V lost 5 bases and J 1 base, leaving 11 bases between the germline ends. The CDR3 protein is CASSDAWAQETQYF. The CDR3 DNA reads TGTGCCAGTAGTGATGCATGGGCCCAAGAGACCCAGTACTTC.